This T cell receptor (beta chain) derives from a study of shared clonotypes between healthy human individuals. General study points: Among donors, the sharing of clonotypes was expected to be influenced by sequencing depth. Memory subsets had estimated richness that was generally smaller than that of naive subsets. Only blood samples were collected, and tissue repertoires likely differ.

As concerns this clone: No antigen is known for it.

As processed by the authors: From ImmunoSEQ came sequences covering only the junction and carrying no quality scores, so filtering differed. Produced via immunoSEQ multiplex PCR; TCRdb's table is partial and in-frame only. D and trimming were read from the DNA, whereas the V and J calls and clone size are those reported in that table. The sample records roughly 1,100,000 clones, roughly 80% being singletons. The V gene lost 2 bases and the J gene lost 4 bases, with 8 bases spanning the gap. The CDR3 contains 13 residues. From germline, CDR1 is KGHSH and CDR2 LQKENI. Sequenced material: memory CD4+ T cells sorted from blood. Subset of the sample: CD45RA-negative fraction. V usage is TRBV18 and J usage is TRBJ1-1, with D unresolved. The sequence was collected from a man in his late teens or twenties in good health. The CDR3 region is CASSPIKGTEAFF. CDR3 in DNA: TGTGCCAGCTCACCAATTAAAGGCACTGAAGCTTTCTTT.